Presented here are 9 T cell receptor beta chains from one specimen sequenced in a study of neurological immune-mediated disorders. Each CDR3 protein is one row after TCRdb ran MiXCR on the 5' RACE reads. The table shows roughly 100,000 distinct CDR3 sequences, with 3.5% occurring only once. Sequenced sample: PBMCs. All receptors come from a woman aged 50 to 65 with multiple sclerosis.

The sample holds many counts of this clonotype. The rearrangement uses TRBV20-1 and TRBJ2-7; D not resolved. Trimming removed 1 base from V and 7 bases from J, with 17 bases in between. Per the germline V gene, CDR1 is DFQATT and CDR2 is SNEGSKA (reference sequence). The CDR3 has 14 residues. CDR3 sequence (DNA): TGCAGTGCTAGAGGCCGTCGAGGTACGAGGGAGCAGTACTTC. Its protein is CSARGRRGTREQYF.

This clonotype was detected ten times or more. This sequence joins TRBV11-3 and TRBJ1-6, with no clear D. Deletions cut 4 bases from V and 10 bases from J, with 11 bases between. CDR3 size: 13 residues. From germline, CDR1 is SGHNT and CDR2 YENEEA. As DNA, the CDR3 is TGTGCCAGCAGCTACGGGGAATTATCACCCCTCCACTTT. Protein sequence: CASSYGELSPLHF. Based on the CDR3 plus reference TRBV11-3 and TRBJ1-6, the full variable domain is EAGVVQSPRYKIIEKKQPVAFWCNPISGHNTLYWYLQNLGQGPELLIRYENEEAVDDSQLPKDRFSAERLKGVDSTLKIQPAELGDSAVYLCASSYGELSPLHFGNGTRLTVT.

This clonotype came up many times. The chain is built from TRBV20-1 and TRBJ1-5, with D perhaps TRBD1 (6 bases). Trimming removed 7 bases from V and 6 bases from J, with 16 bases in between. The CDR3 totals 13 residues. CDR1 DFQATT and CDR2 SNEGSKA come from the germline V gene (reference sequence). For the CDR3, the DNA is TGCAGTGTGGGAAGGGGGGGTTCTCAGCCCCAGCATTTT. The encoded protein is CSVGRGGSQPQHF.

This chain uses TRBV25-1 with TRBJ2-3; possible D gene TRBD1, 5 bases. Trimming shortened V by 7 bases and J by 2 bases, and 10 bases separated the two germline ends. Germline V gene sequence: CDR1 MGHDK, CDR2 SYGVNS. CDR3 length: 13 residues. This chain's CDR3 is CASIGVSTDTQYF. CDR3 in DNA: TGTGCCAGCATAGGGGTATCCACAGATACGCAGTATTTT.

This clonotype was seen ten or more times. The chain uses TRBV5-1 and TRBJ2-5; 13 positions agree with TRBD2. Trimming took 3 bases from V and 1 from J; bases not matched to a gene: 3. This CDR3 is built from 16 residues. Germline assignment: CDR1 SGHRS and CDR2 YFSETQ. This chain's CDR3 is CASSSGLAGTQETQYF. CDR3 coding DNA: TGCGCCAGCAGCTCGGGACTAGCGGGAACCCAAGAGACCCAGTACTTC.

This clonotype was found many times. The rearrangement uses TRBV6-5 and TRBJ1-6; D is uncertain. This CDR3 is 13 amino acids long. The V gene lost 5 bases and the J gene lost 7 bases, with 9 bases spanning the gap. Germline CDR1 MNHEY, CDR2 SVGAGI. CDR3 loop: CASSEIPNSPLHF. DNA of the CDR3: TGTGCCAGCAGTGAGATACCGAATTCACCCCTCCACTTT.

This sequence joins TRBV27 and TRBJ2-2; 12 bases agree with TRBD2. Looked up from germline, CDR1 is MNHEY and CDR2 is SMNVEV (reference sequence). Trimming removed 7 bases from V and 6 bases from J; junction bases left unmatched: 6. This CDR3 has 15 residues. DNA of the CDR3: TGTGCCAGCACCTCTAGCGGGGGGGCCTCCGGGGAGCTGTTTTTT. This codes for CASTSSGGASGELFF.

This clonotype was seen ten or more times. V is TRBV7-9 and J is TRBJ2-2; D is unresolved. Germline V lookup: CDR1 SEHNR, CDR2 FQNEAQ (reference sequence). This CDR3 has 11 residues. The germline V and J ends were trimmed by 4 bases and 4 bases, with 1 base remaining between them. As DNA, the CDR3 is TGTGCCAGCAGCTCCACCGGGGAGCTGTTTTTT. Protein product: CASSSTGELFF.

This clonotype was picked up many times. This chain links TRBV20-1 with TRBJ2-7, with TRBD1 identical over 7 bases. The CDR3 is 13 amino acids. Germline CDR1 and CDR2: DFQATT and SNEGSKA (reference sequence). V gave up 1 base and J gave up 3 bases; unmatched junction bases: 3. The CDR3: CSARGSGGYEQYF. Written as DNA, the CDR3 is TGCAGTGCTAGAGGTTCAGGGGGCTACGAGCAGTACTTC.